The rows below give T cell receptor beta chains drawn from one sample of a study of naive CD8 T cells in extremely preterm neonates. TCRdb keeps only in-frame clones here, not all; method: immunoSEQ multiplex PCR. The profile covers 5,500 to 9,000 clones, with roughly 98% appearing a single time and under 0.45% taken by the ten largest. Material: naive CD8+ T cells from blood. The receptors here all came from a human donor in good health. CDR3s include the opening cysteine and the closing phenylalanine or tryptophan. A D gene is named only where the DNA matches it firmly. Clone size is not always given. Where it is, it says once, few, many or a class for expanded clones.

TRBJ2-5 NA TRBV4-1 NA CASSQEGRYQETQYF TGCGCCAGCAGCCAAGAAGGGAGATACCAAGAGACCCAGTACTTC
TRBJ2-5 TRBD2 TRBV10-1 NA CASSRRGGQETQYF TGCGCCAGCAGCCGGCGGGGGGGCCAAGAGACCCAGTACTTC
TRBJ1-5 NA TRBV11-2 NA CASSLGVQGNQPQHF TGTGCCAGCAGCTTAGGGGTACAGGGTAATCAGCCCCAGCATTTT
TRBJ1-2 NA TRBV6-5 NA CASSIMWGQIYGYTF TGTGCCAGCAGTATAATGTGGGGGCAGATCTATGGCTACACCTTC
TRBJ2-1 TRBD2 TRBV7-8 NA CASSLGGRANEQFF TGTGCCAGCAGCTTAGGGGGGAGGGCCAATGAGCAGTTCTTC
TRBJ2-7 NA TRBV19 NA CASSIDGGSQPFFYEQYF TGTGCCAGTAGTATAGATGGAGGGAGCCAGCCCTTTTTCTACGAGCAGTACTTC
TRBJ1-3 NA TRBV9 NA CASNVGGENTIYF TGTGCCAGCAACGTCGGGGGGGAGAACACCATATATTTT
TRBJ1-1 NA TRBV30 NA CAWSVVRETEAFF TGTGCCTGGAGTGTAGTCAGGGAAACTGAAGCTTTCTTT
TRBJ1-6 TRBD1 TRBV9 NA CASSGDRASYNSPLHF TGTGCCAGCAGCGGGGACAGGGCATCCTATAATTCACCCCTCCACTTT
TRBJ1-2 TRBD1 TRBV7-3 NA CASSPTGGANYGYTF TGTGCCAGCAGCCCCACAGGGGGCGCGAACTATGGCTACACCTTC
TRBJ1-1 TRBD1 TRBV11-1 NA CASTGGTEAFF TGTGCCAGCACAGGGGGCACTGAAGCTTTCTTT
TRBJ2-3 NA TRBV7-8 NA CASSLAGGTDTQYF TGTGCCAGCAGCTTAGCAGGAGGCACAGATACGCAGTATTTT
TRBJ1-5 NA TRBV29-1 NA CSVAYVGQGIHLPQHF TGCAGCGTTGCTTATGTCGGACAAGGTATTCACTTACCCCAGCATTTT
TRBJ1-5 NA TRBV9 NA CASSEAGDNQPQHF TGTGCCAGCAGCGAAGCAGGCGATAATCAGCCCCAGCATTTT
TRBJ2-2 NA TRBV5-6 once CASSSDTGELFF TGTGCCAGCAGCTCTGACACCGGGGAGCTGTTTTTT
TRBJ1-5 TRBD1 TRBV5-6 NA CASSLQGPLGNQPQHF TGTGCCAGCAGCCTACAGGGGCCCCTTGGGAATCAGCCCCAGCATTTT
TRBJ2-7 TRBD2 TRBV7-8 NA CASSPLAAGGEQYF TGTGCCAGCAGCCCTCTAGCGGCCGGAGGGGAGCAGTACTTC
TRBJ2-2 NA TRBV29-1 NA CSGRQVNTGELFF TGCAGCGGGCGACAGGTGAACACCGGGGAGCTGTTTTTT
TRBJ1-1 NA TRBV25-1 NA CATIDLVNTEAFF TGTGCCACCATAGACCTAGTGAACACTGAAGCTTTCTTT
TRBJ1-1 NA TRBV6-5 NA CASTPGRNTEAFF TGTGCCAGCACCCCGGGGAGGAACACTGAAGCTTTCTTT
TRBJ2-5 NA TRBV5-6 NA CASSPGSGAQYF TGTGCCAGCAGCCCCGGGTCAGGGGCCCAGTACTTC
TRBJ1-5 TRBD1 TRBV6-5 NA CASRSRGRNQPQHF TGTGCCAGCAGAAGTAGGGGGCGTAATCAGCCCCAGCATTTT
TRBJ1-1 TRBD1 TRBV4-1 NA CASSQGQGKTEAFF TGCGCCAGCAGCCAAGGACAGGGGAAGACTGAAGCTTTCTTT
TRBJ2-5 TRBD2 TRBV5-1 once CASSFTLAGGEETQYF TGCGCCAGCAGCTTCACTTTAGCGGGGGGGGAAGAGACCCAGTACTTC
TRBJ2-5 NA TRBV7-3 NA CASSLGGRETQYF TGTGCCAGCAGCTTAGGAGGGAGGGAGACCCAGTACTTC
TRBJ2-2 NA TRBV6-5 NA CASSYGQTNTGELFF TGTGCCAGCAGTTACGGACAGACGAACACCGGGGAGCTGTTTTTT
TRBJ1-3 NA TRBV7-2 once CASSRPGGVSSGNTIYF TGTGCCAGCAGCCGACCCGGGGGGGTATCCTCTGGAAACACCATATATTTT
TRBJ1-3 NA TRBV30 NA CAWSGGLAGNTIYF TGTGCCTGGAGTGGGGGGCTTGCGGGAAACACCATATATTTT
TRBJ2-7 TRBD2 TRBV7-8 NA CASSDGLGGASYEQYF TGTGCCAGCAGCGATGGCCTCGGGGGGGCCTCCTACGAGCAGTACTTC
TRBJ1-5 NA TRBV5-6 once CASSLVASPNQPQHF TGTGCCAGCAGCTTGGTCGCCAGTCCAAATCAGCCCCAGCATTTT
TRBJ1-2 NA TRBV30 NA CAWRSYGYTF TGTGCCTGGAGGAGCTATGGCTACACCTTC
TRBJ1-2 NA TRBV7-8 NA CASSLGAGVANYGYTF TGTGCCAGCAGCTTAGGGGCAGGGGTAGCTAACTATGGCTACACCTTC
TRBJ2-7 NA TRBV29-1 NA CSVGAAGHEQYF TGCAGCGTTGGGGCAGCTGGCCACGAGCAGTACTTC
TRBJ1-5 TRBD1 TRBV27 NA CASSLRDRESLGNQPQHF TGTGCCAGCAGTTTGAGGGACAGGGAATCCCTTGGCAATCAGCCCCAGCATTTT
TRBJ1-1 TRBD1 TRBV5-1 NA CASSPGDSLMNTEAFF TGCGCCAGCAGCCCGGGGGACAGTTTGATGAACACTGAAGCTTTCTTT
TRBJ2-7 NA TRBV10-2 NA CASLGYEQYF TGCGCCAGCCTAGGCTACGAGCAGTACTTC
TRBJ2-1 NA TRBV7-2 NA CASSLSGNNEQFF TGTGCCAGCAGCTTGTCGGGAAACAATGAGCAGTTCTTC
TRBJ2-7 NA TRBV5-1 NA CASSLGAQGRHEQYF TGCGCCAGCAGCTTGGGGGCACAGGGGAGGCACGAGCAGTACTTC
TRBJ2-7 NA TRBV6-5 NA CASGRSGAVYEQYF TGTGCCAGCGGACGAAGTGGGGCCGTCTACGAGCAGTACTTC
TRBJ2-7 TRBD1 TRBV12-5 NA CASGWGTGSLDEQYF TGTGCTAGTGGTTGGGGGACAGGGTCGTTGGACGAGCAGTACTTC
TRBJ2-7 NA TRBV5-1 NA CASSLLQNQGYQVYEQYF TGCGCCAGCAGCTTGCTCCAGAATCAGGGCTATCAGGTTTACGAGCAGTACTTC
TRBJ1-2 NA TRBV6-5 NA CASSYPEQGHYGYTF TGTGCCAGCAGTTACCCCGAACAGGGTCACTATGGCTACACCTTC
TRBJ1-6 TRBD1 TRBV30 NA CANHPGGRSPLHF TGTGCAAACCACCCAGGGGGGCGTTCACCCCTCCACTTT
TRBJ1-6 TRBD1 TRBV28 NA CASRQGPVNNSPLHF TGTGCCAGCAGACAGGGGCCGGTTAATAATTCACCCCTCCACTTT
TRBJ2-1 TRBD2 TRBV30 NA CAWSELADYNEQFF TGTGCCTGGAGTGAACTAGCGGACTACAATGAGCAGTTCTTC
TRBJ1-4 NA TRBV2 NA CASSEGSSGKLFF TGTGCCAGCAGTGAAGGCTCCTCAGGAAAACTGTTTTTT
TRBJ1-5 TRBD1 TRBV7-9 once CASSLNRGSNQPQHF TGTGCCAGCAGCTTAAACAGGGGGAGCAATCAGCCCCAGCATTTT
TRBJ2-7 NA TRBV28 once CASSLSVSEYEQYF TGTGCCAGCAGTTTATCGGTTAGCGAGTACGAGCAGTACTTC
TRBJ1-6 NA TRBV9 NA CASSVAGRSSPLHF TGTGCCAGCAGCGTAGCTGGTAGGAGTTCACCCCTCCACTTT
TRBJ2-2 TRBD1 TRBV29-1 once CSVEDEQGKELFF TGCAGCGTTGAAGACGAACAGGGGAAGGAGCTGTTTTTT
TRBJ2-2 NA TRBV27 NA CASSFYTGELFF TGTGCCAGCAGTTTCTACACCGGGGAGCTGTTTTTT
TRBJ2-1 NA TRBV12-1 NA CASSLNSGSSYNEQFF TGTGCCAGCAGCCTCAATAGCGGGAGCTCCTACAATGAGCAGTTCTTC
TRBJ1-4 NA TRBV28 NA CASSFYQGSGNRHNEKLFF TGTGCCAGCAGTTTCTATCAGGGAAGCGGGAATAGACATAATGAAAAACTGTTTTTT
TRBJ1-6 TRBD1 TRBV5-4 NA CASSPDRAHSPLHF TGTGCCAGCAGCCCGGACAGGGCGCACTCACCCCTCCACTTT
TRBJ1-2 TRBD1 TRBV19 NA CASSMGTGLNYGYTF TGTGCCAGTAGTATGGGGACAGGGTTAAACTATGGCTACACCTTC
TRBJ2-7 NA TRBV29-1 NA CSVHGTNSYEQYF TGCAGCGTTCACGGGACAAATTCCTACGAGCAGTACTTC
TRBJ2-7 TRBD1 TRBV9 NA CASSVGQGFSYEQYF TGTGCCAGCAGCGTTGGACAGGGGTTCTCCTACGAGCAGTACTTC
TRBJ2-7 NA TRBV7-3 NA CASSPPSSYEQYF TGTGCCAGCAGCCCGCCCAGTTCCTACGAGCAGTACTTC
TRBJ1-1 NA TRBV4-3 NA CASSQAGFVAEDTEAFF TGCGCCAGCAGCCAAGCAGGTTTTGTTGCGGAGGACACTGAAGCTTTCTTT
TRBJ2-3 NA TRBV27 NA CASSLFLGAWTDTQYF TGTGCCAGCAGTTTATTTTTGGGGGCGTGGACAGATACGCAGTATTTT